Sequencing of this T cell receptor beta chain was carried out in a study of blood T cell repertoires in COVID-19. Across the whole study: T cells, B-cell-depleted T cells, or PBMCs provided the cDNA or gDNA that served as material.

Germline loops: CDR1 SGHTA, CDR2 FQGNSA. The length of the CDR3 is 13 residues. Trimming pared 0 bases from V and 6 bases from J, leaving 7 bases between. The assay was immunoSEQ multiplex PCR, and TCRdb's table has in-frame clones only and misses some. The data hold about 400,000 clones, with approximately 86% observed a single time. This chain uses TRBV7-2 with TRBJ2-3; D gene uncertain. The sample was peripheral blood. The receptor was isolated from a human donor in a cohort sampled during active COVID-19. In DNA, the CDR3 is TGTGCCAGCAGCTTAGCGACTGGTGATACGCAGTATTTT. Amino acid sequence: CASSLATGDTQYF.